The following is a TCR beta chain sequence with its context. These data belong to a study of blood T cell repertoires in COVID-19. Method: immunoSEQ multiplex PCR; TCRdb's copy keeps in-frame clones and lacks some. This table holds approximately 100,000 clones, roughly 92% found once. Germline values: CDR1 SGHTA, CDR2 FQGNSA. CDR3 length: 15 amino acids. V lost 5 bases and J lost 5; bases outside the gene matches: 8. The TCR comes from a man aged 65 to 85 with acute or convalescent COVID-19. The material sequenced was peripheral blood. The chain is built from TRBV7-2 and TRBJ2-5, with TRBD2 identical over 10 bases. The CDR3 region has the DNA TGTGCCAGCAGCCAAAGCGGGGGGGCCGGGGAGACCCAGTACTTC. This translates into CASSQSGGAGETQYF.